The clone carrying this TCR beta chain came up a few times. The sample has other DNA sequences that encode this CDR3 too. This record belongs to a study of shared clonotypes between healthy human individuals. Overall study context: A couple of female and a few male donors aged 18 to 49 were enrolled.

Produced via immunoSEQ multiplex PCR; TCRdb's table is partial and in-frame only. This sample has 700,000 or so clones, with 55% to 75% found just once. The investigators split CD4+ cells into a CD45RA+ naive subset and a CD45RA-negative memory subset. Sequencing was performed on memory CD4+ T cells sorted from blood. Subset indicated: CD45RA-negative fraction. The TCR was taken from a woman in her 30s in good health.

CDR3 DNA: TGTGCCAGCTCGGGGGGGCGGAATCAGCCCCAGCATTTT. This gives the protein CASSGGRNQPQHF. The chain joins TRBV6-1 to TRBJ1-5, with D perhaps TRBD1 (6 bases). Trimming removed 8 bases at V and 4 bases at J, with 12 bases between. This CDR3 has 13 amino acids. From germline, CDR1 is MNHNS and CDR2 SASEGT.